The present entry profiles one T cell receptor beta chain with its context. The antigen remains undetermined. Germline CDR1 is KGHDR and CDR2 is SFDVKD. Trimming stripped 3 bases from V and 5 bases from J, with 9 bases between. The CDR3 length is 14 residues. Method: immunoSEQ multiplex PCR; TCRdb's copy keeps in-frame clones and lacks some. This table holds under 150,000 clones, around 88% found once. This sample was taken from a study of T cell responses to AZD1222 COVID-19 vaccine. Notes on the study in general: The repertoires were collected only after the peak T cell response.

The TCR originated in an adult in good health. Sequencing was performed on peripheral blood, taken on day 0 of AZD1222 vaccination. The rearrangement uses TRBV24-1 and TRBJ2-2; D unresolved. CDR3: CATSDASTTGELFF. For the CDR3, the DNA is TGTGCCACCAGTGATGCTAGTACAACCGGGGAGCTGTTTTTT.